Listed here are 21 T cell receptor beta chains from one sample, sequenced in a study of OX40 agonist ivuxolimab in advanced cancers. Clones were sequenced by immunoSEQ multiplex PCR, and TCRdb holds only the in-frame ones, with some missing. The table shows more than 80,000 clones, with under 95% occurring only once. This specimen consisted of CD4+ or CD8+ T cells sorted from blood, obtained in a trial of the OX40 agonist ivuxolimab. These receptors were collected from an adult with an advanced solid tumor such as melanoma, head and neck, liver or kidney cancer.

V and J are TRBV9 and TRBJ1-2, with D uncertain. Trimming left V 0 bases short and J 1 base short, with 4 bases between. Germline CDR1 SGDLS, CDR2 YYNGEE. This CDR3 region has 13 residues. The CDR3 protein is CASSVEHNYGYTF. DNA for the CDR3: TGTGCCAGCAGCGTAGAACATAACTATGGCTACACCTTC.

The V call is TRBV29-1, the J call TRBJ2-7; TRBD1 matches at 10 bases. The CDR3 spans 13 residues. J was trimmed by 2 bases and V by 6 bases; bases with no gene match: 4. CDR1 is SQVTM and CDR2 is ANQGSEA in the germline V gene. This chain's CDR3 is CSVLGQGAYEQYF. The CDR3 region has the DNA TGCAGCGTACTCGGACAGGGGGCCTACGAGCAGTACTTC.

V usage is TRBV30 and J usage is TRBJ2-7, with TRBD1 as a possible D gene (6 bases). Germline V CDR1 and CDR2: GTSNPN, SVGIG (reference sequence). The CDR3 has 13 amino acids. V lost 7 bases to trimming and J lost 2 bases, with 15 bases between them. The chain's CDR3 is CASKRRGTYEQYF. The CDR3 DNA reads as TGTGCCTCCAAGCGCAGGGGAACCTACGAGCAGTACTTC.

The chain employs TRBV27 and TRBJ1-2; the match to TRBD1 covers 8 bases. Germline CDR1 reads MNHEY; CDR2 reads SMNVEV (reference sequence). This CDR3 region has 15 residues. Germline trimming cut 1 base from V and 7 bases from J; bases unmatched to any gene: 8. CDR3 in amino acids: CASSLFPGTGFGYTF. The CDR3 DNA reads TGTGCCAGCAGTTTATTCCCCGGGACAGGTTTTGGCTACACCTTC.

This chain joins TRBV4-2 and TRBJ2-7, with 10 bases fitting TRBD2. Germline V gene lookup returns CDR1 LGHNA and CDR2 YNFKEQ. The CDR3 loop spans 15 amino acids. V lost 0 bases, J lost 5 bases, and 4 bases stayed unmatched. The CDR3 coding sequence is TGTGCCAGCAGCCAAGAGTCTAGCGGGAGTCACGAGCAGTACTTC. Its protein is CASSQESSGSHEQYF.

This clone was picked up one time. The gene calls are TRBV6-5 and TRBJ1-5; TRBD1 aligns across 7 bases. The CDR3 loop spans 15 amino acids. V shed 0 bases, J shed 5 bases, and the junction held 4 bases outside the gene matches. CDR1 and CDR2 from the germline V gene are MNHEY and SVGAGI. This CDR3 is CASSYSKGGHQPQHF. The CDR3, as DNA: TGTGCCAGCAGTTACTCGAAAGGGGGCCATCAGCCCCAGCATTTT.

The CDR3 is CASKAGGFYEQYF. The CDR3 DNA reads as TGTGCCAGCAAGGCAGGGGGCTTCTACGAGCAGTACTTC. This chain connects TRBV6-6 to TRBJ2-7; 8 bases match TRBD1. The CDR3 is made up of 13 amino acids. Germline-derived CDR1 and CDR2 are MNHNY and SVGAGI (reference sequence). Trimming cost V 7 bases and J 3 bases; bases outside gene matches: 5.

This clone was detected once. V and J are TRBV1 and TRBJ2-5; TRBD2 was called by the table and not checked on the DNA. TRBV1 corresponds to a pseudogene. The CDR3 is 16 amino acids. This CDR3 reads CTSSQDQRLAQETQYF. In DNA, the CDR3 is TGCACCAGCAGCCAAGATCAGCGGCTAGCCCAAGAGACCCAGTACTTC.

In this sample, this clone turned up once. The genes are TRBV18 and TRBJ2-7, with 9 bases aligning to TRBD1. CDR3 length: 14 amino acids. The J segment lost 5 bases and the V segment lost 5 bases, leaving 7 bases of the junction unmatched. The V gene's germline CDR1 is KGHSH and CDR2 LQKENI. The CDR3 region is CASSRGQGFNEQYF. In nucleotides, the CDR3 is TGTGCCAGCTCAAGGGGACAGGGTTTCAACGAGCAGTACTTC.

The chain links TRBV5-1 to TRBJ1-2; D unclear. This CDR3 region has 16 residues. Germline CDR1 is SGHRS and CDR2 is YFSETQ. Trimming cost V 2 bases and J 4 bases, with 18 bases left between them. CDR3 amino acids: CASSLETDSWFYGYTF. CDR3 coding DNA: TGCGCCAGCAGCTTAGAGACGGACTCGTGGTTCTATGGCTACACCTTC.

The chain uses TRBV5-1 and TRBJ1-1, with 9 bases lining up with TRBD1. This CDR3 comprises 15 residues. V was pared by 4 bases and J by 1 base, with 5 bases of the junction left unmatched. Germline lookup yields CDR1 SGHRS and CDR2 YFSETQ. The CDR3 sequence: CASSQQQGANTEAFF. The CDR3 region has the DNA TGCGCCAGCAGCCAGCAACAGGGGGCGAACACTGAAGCTTTCTTT.

The CDR3 loop reads CASSVGQGLVYEQYF. In DNA form, the CDR3 reads TGTGCCAGCAGCGTAGGCCAGGGACTTGTCTACGAGCAGTACTTC. The chain employs TRBV9 and TRBJ2-7; D is perhaps TRBD2 (6 bases). Germline CDR1 is SGDLS and CDR2 is YYNGEE. The CDR3 has 15 amino acids. Trimming removed 0 bases from V and 3 bases from J, with 13 bases in between.

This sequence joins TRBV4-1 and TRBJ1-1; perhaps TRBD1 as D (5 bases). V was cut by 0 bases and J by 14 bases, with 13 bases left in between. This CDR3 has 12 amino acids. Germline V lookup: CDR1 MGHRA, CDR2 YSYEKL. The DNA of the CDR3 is TGCGCCAGCAGCCAAGACGGGGACGCGGGATTCTTT. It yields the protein CASSQDGDAGFF.

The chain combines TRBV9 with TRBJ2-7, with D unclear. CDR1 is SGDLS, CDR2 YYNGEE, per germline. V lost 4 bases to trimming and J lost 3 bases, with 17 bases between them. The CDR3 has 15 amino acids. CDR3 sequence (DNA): TGTGCCAGCAGCCCCAGTTCTCTCGGAGACTACGAGCAGTACTTC. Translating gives CASSPSSLGDYEQYF. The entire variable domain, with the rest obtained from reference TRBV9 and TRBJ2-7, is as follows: DSGVTQTPKHLITATGQRVTLRCSPRSGDLSVYWYQQSLDQGLQFLIQYYNGEERAKGNILERFSAQQFPDLHSELNLSSLELGDSALYFCASSPSSLGDYEQYFGPGTRLTVT.

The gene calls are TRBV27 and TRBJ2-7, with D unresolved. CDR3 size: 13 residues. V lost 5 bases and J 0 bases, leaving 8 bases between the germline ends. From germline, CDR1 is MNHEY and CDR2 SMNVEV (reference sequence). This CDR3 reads CASSPLGSYEQYF. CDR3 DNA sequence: TGTGCCAGCAGTCCCTTGGGCTCCTACGAGCAGTACTTC.

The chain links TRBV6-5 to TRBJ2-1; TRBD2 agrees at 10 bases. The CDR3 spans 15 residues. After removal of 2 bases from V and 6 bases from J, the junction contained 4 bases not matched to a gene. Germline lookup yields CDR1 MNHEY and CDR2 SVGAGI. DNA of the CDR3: TGTGCCAGCAGTTACGGGGCTAGCGGGGGCAATGAGCAGTTCTTC. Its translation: CASSYGASGGNEQFF.

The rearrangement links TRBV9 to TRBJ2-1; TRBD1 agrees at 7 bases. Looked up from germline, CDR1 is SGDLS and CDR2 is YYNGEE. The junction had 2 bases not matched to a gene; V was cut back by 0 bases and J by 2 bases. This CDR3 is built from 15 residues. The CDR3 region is CASSVEGAPYNEQFF. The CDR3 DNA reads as TGTGCCAGCAGCGTAGAGGGGGCCCCCTACAATGAGCAGTTCTTC.

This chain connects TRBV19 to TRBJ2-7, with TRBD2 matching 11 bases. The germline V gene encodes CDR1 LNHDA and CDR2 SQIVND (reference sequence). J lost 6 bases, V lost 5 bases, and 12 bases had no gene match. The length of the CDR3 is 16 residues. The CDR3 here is CASSEVAGGPKAEQYF. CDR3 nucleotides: TGTGCCAGTAGTGAAGTAGCGGGAGGGCCAAAGGCCGAGCAGTACTTC.

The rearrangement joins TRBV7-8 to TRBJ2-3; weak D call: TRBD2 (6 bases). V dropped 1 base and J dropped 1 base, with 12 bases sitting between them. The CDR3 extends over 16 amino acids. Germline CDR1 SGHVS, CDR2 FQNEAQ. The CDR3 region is CASSLGLGGGTDTQYF. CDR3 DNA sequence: TGTGCCAGCAGCTTAGGACTAGGAGGCGGCACAGATACGCAGTATTTT.

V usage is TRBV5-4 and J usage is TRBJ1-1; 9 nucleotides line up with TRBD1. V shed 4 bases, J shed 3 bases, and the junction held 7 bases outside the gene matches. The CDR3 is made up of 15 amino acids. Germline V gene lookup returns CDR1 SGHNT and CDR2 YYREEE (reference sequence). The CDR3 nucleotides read TGTGCCAGCAGCGGTTACAGGGGGCGGGACACTGAAGCTTTCTTT. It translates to CASSGYRGRDTEAFF.

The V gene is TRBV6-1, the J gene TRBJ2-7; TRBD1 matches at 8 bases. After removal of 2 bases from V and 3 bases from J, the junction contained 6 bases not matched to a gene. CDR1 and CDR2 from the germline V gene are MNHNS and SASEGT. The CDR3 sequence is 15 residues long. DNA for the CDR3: TGTGCCAGCAGTGAATTCGCAGGGGGCCTCTACGAGCAGTACTTC. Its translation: CASSEFAGGLYEQYF.